The rows below give T cell receptor beta chains drawn from one sample of a study of cytomegalovirus exposure and HLA in healthy donors. Using immunoSEQ multiplex PCR, the repertoire was profiled, and TCRdb retains in-frame clones only, with some absent. In the table there are fewer than 250,000 clones, around 86% of which are singletons. The sample taken for sequencing was PBMCs. The source of these receptors is a woman aged 45-65 years in good health and CMV-seropositive. Each CDR3 is given with its conserved first and last residue. A D gene is named only where the DNA matches it firmly. Clone size is shown for a subset of rows, as once, few, many or a class of expanded clone.

size	V	J	D	DNA	CDR3
.	TRBV30	TRBJ2-1	TRBD1	TGTGCCTGGAGTGTACCTCTCCAGGACAGGGGAAGGAACAATGAGCAGTTCTTC	CAWSVPLQDRGRNNEQFF
.	TRBV2	TRBJ1-6	TRBD1	TGTGCCAGCAGTGAAGGGACAGGGGATAATTCACCCCTCCACTTT	CASSEGTGDNSPLHF
.	TRBV7-2	TRBJ2-7	.	TGTGCCAGCAGCCCCGCATTAGACTACGAGCAGTACTTC	CASSPALDYEQYF
.	TRBV5-6	TRBJ2-7	.	TGTGCCAGCAGCCCAAAGGGGGATCTCTACGAGCAGTACTTC	CASSPKGDLYEQYF
.	TRBV5-6	TRBJ1-2	.	TGTGCCAGCAGCTTGGGACGGGGTATGAATGGCTACACCTTC	CASSLGRGMNGYTF
few	TRBV6-5	TRBJ1-5	TRBD1	TGTGCCAGCAGTTATCACGGACAGGGGCCCCAGCATTTT	CASSYHGQGPQHF
.	TRBV28	TRBJ1-2	TRBD1	TGTGCCAGCAGAGTCACCGGGACAGGGAACTATGGCTACACCTTC	CASRVTGTGNYGYTF
.	TRBV4-3	TRBJ2-3	TRBD1	TGCGCCAGCAGCCAAGCGACAGGGGAGGGCACAGATACGCAGTATTTT	CASSQATGEGTDTQYF
once	TRBV7-9	TRBJ1-1	.	TGTGCCAGCAGCTTTCCCCGAGGGGCGGGGGCGAACACTGAAGCTTTCTTT	CASSFPRGAGANTEAFF
.	TRBV7-9	TRBJ1-6	TRBD1	TGTGCCAGCAGCACGCTGTCGACAGGGACTTCACCCCTCCACTTT	CASSTLSTGTSPLHF
.	TRBV4-1	TRBJ2-5	.	TGCGCCAGCAGCCCCGAAACCGGATACAGCTGGGTAGTGACCCAGTACTTC	CASSPETGYSWVVTQYF
.	TRBV5-6	TRBJ1-2	.	TGTGCCAGCAGCTTGGGACCTAGACAAGGGAGTGGCTACACCTTC	CASSLGPRQGSGYTF
few	TRBV19	TRBJ1-1	TRBD1	TGTGCCAGTAGTTCAACCGGGACAGGATGGACTGAAGCTTTCTTT	CASSSTGTGWTEAFF
.	TRBV30	TRBJ2-2	.	TGTGCCTGGAGTGTAACGGGGGTACGGACCGGGGAGCTGTTTTTT	CAWSVTGVRTGELFF
.	TRBV18	TRBJ1-6	.	TGTGCCAGCTCACCTACTTCAGGGAATTCACCCCTCCACTTT	CASSPTSGNSPLHF
.	TRBV25-1	TRBJ1-2	TRBD1	TGTGCCAGCAGTGAATTAGGGACAGGGGGCTACACCTTC	CASSELGTGGYTF
.	TRBV11-3	TRBJ2-1	TRBD2	TGTGCCAGCAGCTTAGAGGGAGGGAGTAATGAGCAGTTCTTC	CASSLEGGSNEQFF
few	TRBV30	TRBJ2-2	.	TGTGCCTGGAGTGTACCCGGGACCGGGGAGCTGTTTTTT	CAWSVPGTGELFF
once	TRBV4-2	TRBJ2-3	TRBD2	TGTGCCAGCAGCCAGCGACTAGCGGGGCTCACAGATACGCAGTATTTT	CASSQRLAGLTDTQYF
.	TRBV6-5	TRBJ1-2	.	TGTGCCAGCAGTTACCAAAGACAGTTATCGTCTGGCTACACCTTC	CASSYQRQLSSGYTF
.	TRBV7-2	TRBJ1-1	TRBD1	TGTGCCAGCAGCCGACGGACAGGGGGAGGGTCTGAAGCTTTCTTT	CASSRRTGGGSEAFF
.	TRBV5-4	TRBJ1-2	TRBD1	TGTGCCAGCACCCCGGACAGGGGGCGTCAAGGCTACACCTTC	CASTPDRGRQGYTF
few	TRBV6-4	TRBJ2-1	TRBD2	TGTGCCAGCAGTTCCGGGACTAGCGACTACAATGAGCAGTTCTTC	CASSSGTSDYNEQFF
.	TRBV9	TRBJ1-1	.	TGTGCCAGCAGCGCGGGGGGGCGGAACGAGGCTTTCTTT	CASSAGGRNEAFF
.	TRBV11-1	TRBJ2-7	.	TGTGCCAGCAGCCCTACAGGGTCCAACGAGCAGTACTTC	CASSPTGSNEQYF
.	TRBV18	TRBJ2-7	.	TGTGCCAGCTCACCAGGGCAGGGCGCGTACGAGCAGTACTTC	CASSPGQGAYEQYF
.	TRBV6-5	TRBJ2-7	TRBD1	TGTGCCAGCAGTTACGCCCGGACAGGGGGCAGGGAGCAGTACTTC	CASSYARTGGREQYF
once	TRBV4-2	TRBJ1-2	.	TGTGCCAGCAGCCAAGAGGACAGACCTAACTATGGCTACACCTTC	CASSQEDRPNYGYTF
.	TRBV7-2	TRBJ2-5	TRBD2	TGTGCCGGCAGCTCCGGACTAGACGAGACCCAGTACTTC	CAGSSGLDETQYF
.	TRBV6-5	TRBJ1-2	.	TGTGCCAGCAGTTACGGCGCAGGGGCGGGCTACACCTTC	CASSYGAGAGYTF
.	TRBV30	TRBJ1-1	.	TGTGCCTGGAGTGTACGGGGCACTGAAGCTTTCTTT	CAWSVRGTEAFF
.	TRBV2	TRBJ1-1	.	TGTGCCAGCAGCGGCGACTACACTGAAGCTTTCTTT	CASSGDYTEAFF
.	TRBV28	TRBJ2-3	TRBD1	TGTGCCAGCAGTTTGGGGGGGGACAGGGACACAGATACGCAGTATTTT	CASSLGGDRDTDTQYF
.	TRBV2	TRBJ1-1	.	TGTGCCAGCAGAAACCCGACAGAGAACACTGAAGCTTTCTTT	CASRNPTENTEAFF
once	TRBV5-1	TRBJ1-3	.	TGCGCCAGCAGCTTGGATAGCAGGGCTGGAAACACCATATATTTT	CASSLDSRAGNTIYF
.	TRBV18	TRBJ1-1	.	TGTGCCAGCTCACCCAGGGAACTGGTTTTCTTT	CASSPRELVFF
.	TRBV10-3	TRBJ2-7	TRBD1	TGTGCCATCAGTGAGTCGGCGACAGGGGAATACGAGCAGTACTTC	CAISESATGEYEQYF
.	TRBV6-4	TRBJ1-1	.	TGTGCCAGCAGTCCCTGGAACAGGGTCGCTTTCTTT	CASSPWNRVAFF
.	TRBV29-1	TRBJ1-2	.	TGCAGCGTGGGCCCCAGGGGACACTATGGCTACACCTTC	CSVGPRGHYGYTF
.	TRBV19	TRBJ1-5	.	TGTGCCAGTAGTATTGGCGGTTATAGCAATCAGCCCCAGCATTTT	CASSIGGYSNQPQHF
.	TRBV19	TRBJ1-5	TRBD1	TGTGCCAGTAGCTCTGGATGGTCAGGGGGAAATCAGCCCCAGCATTTT	CASSSGWSGGNQPQHF
.	TRBV2	TRBJ2-2	.	TGTGCCAGCAGTACGATCAGGACAGCCGGGGAGCTGTTTTTT	CASSTIRTAGELFF
.	TRBV15	TRBJ1-6	.	TGTGCCACCAGCAGAGTTTTCGACAGGCATTCACCCCTCCACTTT	CATSRVFDRHSPLHF
.	TRBV19	TRBJ2-1	.	TGTGCCAGTAGTATAGATCACCTCCGAGCAGGGGCCTACAATGAGCAGTTCTTC	CASSIDHLRAGAYNEQFF
.	TRBV30	TRBJ1-3	.	TGTGCCTGGAGCAGGGCATCTGGAAACACCATATATTTT	CAWSRASGNTIYF
.	TRBV5-1	TRBJ1-1	.	TGCGCCAGCAGCTTGTCGGACAGTTCCACTGAAGCTTTCTTT	CASSLSDSSTEAFF
once	TRBV6-5	TRBJ2-7	.	TGTGCCAGCAGTTACGACAGAACCGGAAACTACGAGCAGTACTTC	CASSYDRTGNYEQYF
.	TRBV18	TRBJ2-7	.	TGTGCCAGCTCACCAAATGGGGCGACCTACGAGCAGTACTTC	CASSPNGATYEQYF
.	TRBV27	TRBJ2-2	.	TGTGCCAGCAGTTTCACCTATAGTAACACCGGGGAGCTGTTTTTT	CASSFTYSNTGELFF
.	TRBV7-2	TRBJ1-3	.	TGTGCCACGGGGAGCTCTGGAAACACCATATATTTT	CATGSSGNTIYF
.	TRBV15	TRBJ2-7	.	TGTGCCACCAGCAGGTTGGGCGGGGAGAACTACGAGCAGTACTTC	CATSRLGGENYEQYF